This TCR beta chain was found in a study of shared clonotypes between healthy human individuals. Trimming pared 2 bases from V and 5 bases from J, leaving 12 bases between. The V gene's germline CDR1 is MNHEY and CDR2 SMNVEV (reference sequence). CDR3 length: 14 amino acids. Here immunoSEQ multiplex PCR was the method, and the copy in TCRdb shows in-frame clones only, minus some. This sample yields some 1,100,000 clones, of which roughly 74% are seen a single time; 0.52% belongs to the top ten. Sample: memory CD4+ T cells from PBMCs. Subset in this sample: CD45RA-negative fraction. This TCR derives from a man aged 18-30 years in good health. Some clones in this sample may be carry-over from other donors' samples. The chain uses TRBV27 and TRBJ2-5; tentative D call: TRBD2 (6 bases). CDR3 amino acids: CASSLRWGVETQYF. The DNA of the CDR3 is TGTGCCAGCAGTTTACGATGGGGGGTGGAGACCCAGTACTTC.